This T cell receptor beta chain appears in the sequencing data of a study of blood T cell repertoires in COVID-19. Study-level information: Researchers got acute and convalescent COVID-19 samples from the United States, Italy and Spain. Sources were T cells, B-cell-depleted T cells, or PBMCs; the material itself was cDNA or gDNA.

Per germline, CDR1 MNHNY and CDR2 SVGAGI (reference sequence). This CDR3 contains 14 residues. Trimming left V 0 bases short and J 4 bases short, with 7 bases between. Authors' data handling: Amplification of reference gene primers provided the estimated nucleated cell counts. The data were produced by immunoSEQ multiplex PCR, yet TCRdb's version contains in-frame clones alone and is incomplete. That table supplies the V and J calls and clone size; D and trimming were determined from the DNA. This sample has 90,000 or so clones, with about 84% found just once. Specimen: peripheral blood. The chain employs TRBV6-6 and TRBJ1-5; D possibly corresponds to TRBD1 (6 bases). The source is a human donor in a cohort sampled during active COVID-19. CDR3 nucleotides: TGTGCCAGCAGTTACTCACAGGGTAATCAGCCCCAGCATTTT. Its protein product is CASSYSQGNQPQHF.